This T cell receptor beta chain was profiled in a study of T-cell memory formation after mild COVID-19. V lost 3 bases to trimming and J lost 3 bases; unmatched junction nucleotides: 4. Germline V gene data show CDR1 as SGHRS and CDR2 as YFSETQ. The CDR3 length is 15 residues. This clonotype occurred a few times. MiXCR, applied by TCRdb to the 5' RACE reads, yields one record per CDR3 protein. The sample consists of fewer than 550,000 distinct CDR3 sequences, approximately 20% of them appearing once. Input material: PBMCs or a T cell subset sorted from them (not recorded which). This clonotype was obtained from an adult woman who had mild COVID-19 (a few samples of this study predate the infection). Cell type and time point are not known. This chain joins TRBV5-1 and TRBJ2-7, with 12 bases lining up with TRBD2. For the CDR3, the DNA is TGCGCCAGCAGCTGGACTAGCGGGAATGTCTACGAGCAGTACTTC. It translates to CASSWTSGNVYEQYF.